This T cell receptor (beta chain) was identified in a study of cytomegalovirus exposure and HLA in healthy donors. Researchers ran the PCR with 60 Vbeta and 13 Jbeta primers. Using immunoSEQ multiplex PCR, the repertoire was profiled, and TCRdb retains in-frame clones only, with some absent. Among fewer than 140,000 clones listed, around 80% were seen once. Study outcomes and limitations: According to a later analysis, most TCR beta chains associated with CMV appeared HLA-restricted.

A word on this clone: Its antigen is not known.

The sample consisted of PBMCs. The receptor was isolated from a man between 60 and 75 years old in good health and CMV-seronegative.

The CDR3 sequence is CAPHPGGGSEQYF. The CDR3 coding sequence is TGCGCCCCCCACCCGGGGGGGGGAAGCGAGCAGTACTTC. The chain employs TRBV10-2 and TRBJ2-7; 8 bases match TRBD2. Germline V gene sequence: CDR1 WSHSY, CDR2 SAAADI. V lost 11 bases, J lost 6 bases, and 12 bases stayed unmatched. The CDR3 has 13 amino acids.